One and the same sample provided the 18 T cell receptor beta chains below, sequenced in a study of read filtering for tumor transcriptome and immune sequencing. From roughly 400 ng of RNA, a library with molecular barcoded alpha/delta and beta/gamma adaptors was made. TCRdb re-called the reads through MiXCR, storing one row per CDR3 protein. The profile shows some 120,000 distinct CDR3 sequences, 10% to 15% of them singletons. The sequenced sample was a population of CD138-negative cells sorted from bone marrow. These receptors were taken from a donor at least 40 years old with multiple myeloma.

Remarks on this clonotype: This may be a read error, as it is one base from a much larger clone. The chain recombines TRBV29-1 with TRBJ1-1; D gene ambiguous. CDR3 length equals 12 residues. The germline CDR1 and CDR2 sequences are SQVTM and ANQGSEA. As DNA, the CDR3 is TGCAGCGTGGGGAGGGCGAACACTGGAGCTTTCTTT. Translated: CSVGRANTGAFF.

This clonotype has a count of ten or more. Written as DNA, the CDR3 is TGTGCCAGCAGCCAAGATTGGGCCAGCAGCACAGATACGCAGTATTTT. The encoded protein is CASSQDWASSTDTQYF. The chain joins TRBV3-1 to TRBJ2-3; no firm D call. The ends were cut back, 0 bases at V and 0 bases at J, with 10 bases in the middle. CDR3 size: 16 residues. Germline V gives CDR1 LGHDT, CDR2 YNNKEL (reference sequence).

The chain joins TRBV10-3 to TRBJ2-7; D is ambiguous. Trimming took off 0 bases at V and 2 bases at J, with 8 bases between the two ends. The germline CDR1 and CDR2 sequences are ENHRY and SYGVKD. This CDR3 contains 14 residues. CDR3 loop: CAISESPGPYEQYF. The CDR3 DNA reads TGTGCCATCAGTGAGTCCCCCGGGCCCTACGAGCAGTACTTC.

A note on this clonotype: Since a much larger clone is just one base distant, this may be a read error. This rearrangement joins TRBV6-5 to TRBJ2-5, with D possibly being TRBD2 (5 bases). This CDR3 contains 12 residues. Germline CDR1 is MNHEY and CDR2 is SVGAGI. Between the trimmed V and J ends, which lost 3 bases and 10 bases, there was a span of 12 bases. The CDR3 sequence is CASSYMEGSQYF. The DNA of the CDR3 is TGTGCCAGCAGTTATATGGAAGGGAGCCAGTACTTC.

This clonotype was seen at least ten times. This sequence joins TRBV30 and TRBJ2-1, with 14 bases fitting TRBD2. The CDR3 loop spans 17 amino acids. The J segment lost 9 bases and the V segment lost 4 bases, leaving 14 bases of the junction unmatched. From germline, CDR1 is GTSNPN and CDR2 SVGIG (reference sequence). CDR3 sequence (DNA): TGTGCCTGGAAAAGGAGAGGGACTAGCGGGAGAGGCGGTGAGCAGTTCTTC. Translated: CAWKRRGTSGRGGEQFF.

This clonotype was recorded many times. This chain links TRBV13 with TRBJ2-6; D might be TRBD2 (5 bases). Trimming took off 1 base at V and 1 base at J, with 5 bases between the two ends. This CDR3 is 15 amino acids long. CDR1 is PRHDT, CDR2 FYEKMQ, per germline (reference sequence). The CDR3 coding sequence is TGTGCCAGCAGCTTAGAGCGGTCTGGGGCCAACGTCCTGACTTTC. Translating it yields CASSLERSGANVLTF.

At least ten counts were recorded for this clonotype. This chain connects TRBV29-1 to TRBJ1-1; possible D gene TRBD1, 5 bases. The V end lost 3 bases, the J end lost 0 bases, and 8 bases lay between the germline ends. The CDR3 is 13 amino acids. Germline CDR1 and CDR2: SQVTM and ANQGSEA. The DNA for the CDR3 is TGCAGCGTTGAGGGACTTATGAACACTGAAGCTTTCTTT. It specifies CSVEGLMNTEAFF.

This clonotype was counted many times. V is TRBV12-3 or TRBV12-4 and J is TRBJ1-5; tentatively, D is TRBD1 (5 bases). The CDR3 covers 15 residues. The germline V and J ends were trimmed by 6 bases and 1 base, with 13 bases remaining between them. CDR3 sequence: CASRVGEASNQPQHF. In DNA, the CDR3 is TGTGCCAGCAGGGTAGGGGAGGCCAGCAATCAGCCCCAGCATTTT.

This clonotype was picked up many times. CDR3 loop: CAISELEGNEQFF. CDR3 nucleotide sequence: TGTGCCATCAGTGAGTTGGAGGGCAATGAGCAGTTCTTC. The gene calls are TRBV10-3 and TRBJ2-1; tentative D call: TRBD2 (6 bases). Per germline, CDR1 ENHRY and CDR2 SYGVKD. Trimming removed 1 base from V and 6 bases from J, with 7 bases in between. The CDR3 is 13 amino acids.

In DNA form, the CDR3 reads TGTGCCAGCAGTGTACCTCGGGCAGGGCAAGAGACCCAGTACTTC. Translated, it gives CASSVPRAGQETQYF. The chain recombines TRBV2 with TRBJ2-5, with a weak D call TRBD1 (5 bases). Trimming took off 4 bases at V and 2 bases at J, with 14 bases between the two ends. Germline CDR1 reads SNHLY; CDR2 reads FYNNEI. CDR3 length: 15 residues.

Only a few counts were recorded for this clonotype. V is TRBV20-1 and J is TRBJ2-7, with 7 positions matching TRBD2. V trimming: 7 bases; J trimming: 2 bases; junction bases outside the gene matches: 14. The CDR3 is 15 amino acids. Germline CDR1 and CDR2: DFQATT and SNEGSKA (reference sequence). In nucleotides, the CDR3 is TGCAGTGGTGGTTTCAGCGGGGCTAACACCTACGAGCAGTACTTC. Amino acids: CSGGFSGANTYEQYF.

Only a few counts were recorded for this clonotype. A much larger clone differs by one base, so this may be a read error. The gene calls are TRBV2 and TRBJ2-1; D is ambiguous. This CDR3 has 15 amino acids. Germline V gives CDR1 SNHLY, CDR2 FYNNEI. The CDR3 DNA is TGTGCCTGCAGGAAACGTCTTAGCTCCTACAATGAGCAGTTCTTC. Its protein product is CACRKRLSSYNEQFF.

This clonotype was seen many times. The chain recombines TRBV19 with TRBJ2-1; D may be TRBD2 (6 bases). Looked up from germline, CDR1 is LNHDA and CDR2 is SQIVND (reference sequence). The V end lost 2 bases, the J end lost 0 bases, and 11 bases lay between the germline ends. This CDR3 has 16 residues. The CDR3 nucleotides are TGTGCCAGTAGTATAAGGGACTCCCCCTCCTACAATGAGCAGTTCTTC. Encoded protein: CASSIRDSPSYNEQFF.

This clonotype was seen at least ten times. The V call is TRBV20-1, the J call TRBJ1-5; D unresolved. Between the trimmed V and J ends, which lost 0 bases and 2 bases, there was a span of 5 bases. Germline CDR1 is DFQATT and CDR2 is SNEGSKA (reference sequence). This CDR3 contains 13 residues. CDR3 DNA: TGCAGTGCTAGAGATTTGGGCAATCAGCCCCAGCATTTT. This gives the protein CSARDLGNQPQHF.

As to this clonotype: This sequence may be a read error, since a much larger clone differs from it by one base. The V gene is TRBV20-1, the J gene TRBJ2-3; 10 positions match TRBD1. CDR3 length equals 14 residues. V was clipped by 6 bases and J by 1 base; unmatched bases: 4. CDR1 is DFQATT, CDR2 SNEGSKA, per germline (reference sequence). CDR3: CSAPGTGGTDTQYF. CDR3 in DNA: TGCAGTGCCCCCGGGACAGGGGGCACAGATACGCAGTATTTT.

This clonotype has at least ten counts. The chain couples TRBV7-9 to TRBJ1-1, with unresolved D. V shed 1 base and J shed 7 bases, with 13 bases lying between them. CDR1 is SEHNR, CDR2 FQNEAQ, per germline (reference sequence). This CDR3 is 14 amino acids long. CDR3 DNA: TGTGCCAGCAGCTTAGAGGGATGGGGTAGTGAAGCTTTCTTT. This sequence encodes CASSLEGWGSEAFF.

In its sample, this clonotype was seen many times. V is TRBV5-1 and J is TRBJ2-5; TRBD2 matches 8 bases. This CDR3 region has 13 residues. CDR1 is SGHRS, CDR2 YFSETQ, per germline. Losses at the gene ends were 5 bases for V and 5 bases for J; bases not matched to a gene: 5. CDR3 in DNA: TGCGCCAGCAGTCGATCGGGGGGGGAGACCCAGTACTTC. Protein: CASSRSGGETQYF.

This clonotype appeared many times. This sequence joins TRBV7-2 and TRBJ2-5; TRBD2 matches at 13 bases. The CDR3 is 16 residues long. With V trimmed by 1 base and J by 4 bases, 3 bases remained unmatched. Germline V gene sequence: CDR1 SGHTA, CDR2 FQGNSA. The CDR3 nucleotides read TGTGCCAGCAGCTTAGGGACTAGCGGGAGAACAGAGACCCAGTACTTC. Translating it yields CASSLGTSGRTETQYF.